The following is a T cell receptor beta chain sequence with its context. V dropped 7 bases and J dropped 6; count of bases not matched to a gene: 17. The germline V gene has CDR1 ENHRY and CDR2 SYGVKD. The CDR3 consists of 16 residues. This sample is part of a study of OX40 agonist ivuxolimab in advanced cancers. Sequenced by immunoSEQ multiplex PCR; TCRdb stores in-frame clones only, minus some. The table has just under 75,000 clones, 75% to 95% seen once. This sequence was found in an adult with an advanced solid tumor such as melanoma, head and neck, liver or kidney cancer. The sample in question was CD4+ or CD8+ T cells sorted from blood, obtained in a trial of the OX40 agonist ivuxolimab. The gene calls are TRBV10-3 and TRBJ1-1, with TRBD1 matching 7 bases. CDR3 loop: CAIKDQDRRGAAEAFF. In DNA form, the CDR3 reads TGTGCCATCAAAGACCAGGACAGGCGGGGCGCGGCTGAAGCTTTCTTT.